This T cell receptor beta chain was sequenced in a study of blood T cell repertoires in COVID-19. Study-level information: In each case, the material was cDNA or gDNA derived from T cells, B-cell-depleted T cells, or PBMCs.

V lost 4 bases to trimming and J lost 2 bases; unmatched junction nucleotides: 0. The CDR3 runs to 14 residues. Germline V gene sequence: CDR1 SNHLY, CDR2 FYNNEI. This clone has more than one count but fewer than ten. One base away lies a much larger clone, so this may be a sequencing read error. Under the authors' procedure: Amplified reference gene primers provided the basis for estimating nucleated cell counts. Profiled with immunoSEQ multiplex PCR; TCRdb holds only in-frame clones, not every one. V and J calls plus clone size are reproduced from that table; the DNA served to infer D and trimming. The sample carries approximately 210,000 clones, about 86% recorded once.

J is TRBJ1-5 and V is TRBV2, with 9 bases identical to TRBD1. The source of this sequence is a woman between 50 and 59 years old with acute or convalescent COVID-19. The specimen sequenced was peripheral blood. The CDR3 DNA sequence: TGTGCCAGCAGTGGGACAGGGGGCAATCAGCCCCAGCATTTT. Amino acid sequence: CASSGTGGNQPQHF.